The rows below give T cell receptor beta chains drawn from one sample of a study of shared clonotypes between healthy human individuals. TCRdb's table, derived via immunoSEQ multiplex PCR, lists solely in-frame clones and lacks some. The sample records about 2 million clones, roughly 94% being singletons. Sequencing used naive CD4+ T cells sorted from blood. Receptors originate from a man younger than 35 in good health. Both conserved end residues are part of each CDR3. Fields, in order: V gene, clone size, J gene, CDR3 length, D gene, CDR3 DNA, CDR3 protein. D genes are given only for firm matches. Not every row has a clone size; where given, it reads once, few, many or a size class.

>TRBV2|-|TRBJ1-5|13|-
TGTGCCAGCAGTGACGAGGAAGGAAAGCCCCAGCATTTT
CASSDEEGKPQHF
>TRBV7-9|-|TRBJ1-1|14|-
TGTGCCAGCAGCTTTACCTCCGGTGGGACTGAAGCTTTCTTT
CASSFTSGGTEAFF
>TRBV6-5|-|TRBJ1-1|13|-
TGTGCCAGCAGTTCTTGGATGAACACTGAAGCTTTCTTT
CASSSWMNTEAFF
>TRBV5-8|few|TRBJ1-2|14|-
TGTGCCAGCAGCTTGGGACAGAGAAACTATGGCTACACCTTC
CASSLGQRNYGYTF
>TRBV4-2|-|TRBJ2-7|16|TRBD2
TGTGCCAGCAGCCAAGCACTAGCGGGGTTCTCCTACGAGCAGTACTTC
CASSQALAGFSYEQYF
>TRBV6-1|-|TRBJ1-5|16|-
TGTGCCAGCAGTGAATGGGGGGGAAGAGAGGATCAGCCCCAGCATTTT
CASSEWGGREDQPQHF
>TRBV10-3|-|TRBJ1-2|14|TRBD1
TGTGCCATCAGTGAGGACAGGGATAACTATGGCTACACCTTC
CAISEDRDNYGYTF
>TRBV13|-|TRBJ1-2|14|-
TGTGCCAGCAGCTTAACCCGGATTAACTATGGCTACACCTTC
CASSLTRINYGYTF
>TRBV11-3|-|TRBJ2-3|14|-
TGTGCCAGCAGCTTAGGTAGGGCCACAGATACGCAGTATTTT
CASSLGRATDTQYF
>TRBV25-1|-|TRBJ1-3|16|-
TGTGCCAGCAGTAGGGCAGGTACTATCTCTGGAAACACCATATATTTT
CASSRAGTISGNTIYF
>TRBV5-6|-|TRBJ2-7|15|TRBD2
TGTGCCAGCAGCGGTCTAGCGGGGCATCCCTACGAGCAGTACTTC
CASSGLAGHPYEQYF
>TRBV30|-|TRBJ2-1|15|TRBD2
TGTGCCTGGAGCGCGACTAGCGGGACTTACAATGAGCAGTTCTTC
CAWSATSGTYNEQFF
>TRBV6-5|-|TRBJ2-7|15|TRBD1
TGTGCCAGCAGTTATGCGGGACAGGGGGCAAGGGAGCAGTACTTC
CASSYAGQGAREQYF
>TRBV2|-|TRBJ2-5|15|-
TGTGCCAGCAGTGAAGAGGTGGGGTCGGGAGAGACCCAGTACTTC
CASSEEVGSGETQYF
>TRBV5-4|-|TRBJ2-7|16|TRBD2
TGTGCCAGCAGCTTGGGACTAGCGGGTCCGTCGTACGAGCAGTACTTC
CASSLGLAGPSYEQYF
>TRBV10-3|-|TRBJ1-2|11|-
TGTGCCATCAGTGTCGGCTATGGCTACACCTTC
CAISVGYGYTF
>TRBV11-2|-|TRBJ2-7|13|TRBD1
TGTGCCAGCAGCATACGGACAGGGGGCGAGCAGTACTTC
CASSIRTGGEQYF
>TRBV6-5|-|TRBJ2-7|14|-
TGTGCCAGCTCTCGGAAAGGGGGGTCCTACGAGCAGTACTTC
CASSRKGGSYEQYF
>TRBV5-1|-|TRBJ2-5|15|-
TGCGCCAGCAGCTTGTCCCTCAGGGGAAGGGGGACCCAGTACTTC
CASSLSLRGRGTQYF
>TRBV7-9|-|TRBJ2-7|16|TRBD1
TGTGCCACCTCTATTCAGGCAGGGGGTTCGCCCTACGAGCAGTACTTC
CATSIQAGGSPYEQYF
>TRBV10-3|-|TRBJ1-1|12|-
TGTGCCATCAATGAGGGCCGATCGGAAGCTTTCTTT
CAINEGRSEAFF
>TRBV9|once|TRBJ2-2|14|-
TGTGCCAGCAGCGTCTTGACTCAGACCGGGGAGCTGTTTTTT
CASSVLTQTGELFF
>TRBV19|once|TRBJ1-4|15|TRBD1
TGTGCCAGTAACCCTCGACAGGGGGTTAATGAAAAACTGTTTTTT
CASNPRQGVNEKLFF
>TRBV2|-|TRBJ1-1|14|-
TGTGCCAGCAGTGAGTTTGACCTTAACACTGAAGCTTTCTTT
CASSEFDLNTEAFF
>TRBV6-6|-|TRBJ2-5|13|TRBD1
TGTGCCAGCAGGACAGGGTTGGGAGAGACCCAGTACTTC
CASRTGLGETQYF
>TRBV7-9|-|TRBJ1-4|15|-
TGTGCCAGCAGCTTAGACGCCGTCGGGCCTGAAAAACTGTTTTTT
CASSLDAVGPEKLFF
>TRBV30|-|TRBJ1-2|10|-
TGTGCCTGGAGTGAACGACGCGCTCACTTC
CAWSERRAHF
>TRBV5-6|-|TRBJ1-3|14|-
TGTGCCAGCAGCTTGGAACGGGTAGGAAACACCATATATTTT
CASSLERVGNTIYF
>TRBV6-5|-|TRBJ2-2|15|-
TGTGCCAGCAAGGTTCTCAGCGGGAACACCGGGGAGCTGTTTTTT
CASKVLSGNTGELFF
>TRBV5-1|-|TRBJ2-1|15|-
TGCGCCAGCAGCACCGGGACTCGAAATTACAATGAGCAGTTCTTC
CASSTGTRNYNEQFF
>TRBV6-1|-|TRBJ2-1|14|-
TGTGCCAGCAGGGAAGAGGGGCGAGGCAATGAGCAGTTCTTC
CASREEGRGNEQFF
>TRBV7-8|-|TRBJ2-1|15|-
TGTGCCAGCAGCTTCGAAGGGACCCCCTACAATGAGCAGTTCTTC
CASSFEGTPYNEQFF
>TRBV27|-|TRBJ1-2|17|-
TGTGCCAGCAGTTTAACGGTTCATGGGCCTTCTAACTATGGCTACACCTTC
CASSLTVHGPSNYGYTF
>TRBV10-3|once|TRBJ2-2|14|-
TGTGCCATCAGTGAGGCGGAGGGCACCGGGGAGCTGTTTTTT
CAISEAEGTGELFF
>TRBV4-1|-|TRBJ1-2|18|-
TGCGCCAGCAGCCAAGAGGGGGCTACACAGGGAACGATCTATGGCTACACCTTC
CASSQEGATQGTIYGYTF
>TRBV9|-|TRBJ2-7|15|-
TGTGCCAGCAGCCCTTCGACGGGATTCTCCTACGAGCAGTACTTC
CASSPSTGFSYEQYF
>TRBV2|-|TRBJ2-7|12|-
TGTGCCAGCAGTGAGAACGGCTACGAGCAGTACTTC
CASSENGYEQYF
>TRBV28|-|TRBJ1-1|13|-
TGTGCCAGCAGCCTCTGGGGGGGGACTGAAGCTTTCTTT
CASSLWGGTEAFF
>TRBV4-1|-|TRBJ2-7|14|-
TGCGCCAGCTTCAGGACATCCATCTCCTACGAGCAGTACTTC
CASFRTSISYEQYF
>TRBV6-1|-|TRBJ1-1|10|-
TGTGCCAGCAGTGCCGGGGCGGCTTTCTTT
CASSAGAAFF
>TRBV20-1|-|TRBJ2-7|11|-
TGCAGTGCTCGGGGGTCCTACGAGCAGTACTTC
CSARGSYEQYF
>TRBV4-3|-|TRBJ2-4|15|TRBD2
TGCGCCAGCAGCCCAGAGGCGGGAGTGTCGAACATTCAGTACTTC
CASSPEAGVSNIQYF
>TRBV6-5|-|TRBJ1-2|13|-
TGTGCCAGCACCTTGGACCGCAACTATGGCTACACCTTC
CASTLDRNYGYTF
>TRBV7-2|-|TRBJ1-2|15|TRBD1
TGTGCCAGCAGCCCAAGGCAGGGGGCGATTGATGGCTACACCTTC
CASSPRQGAIDGYTF
>TRBV2|-|TRBJ2-1|15|TRBD2
TGTGCCAGCAGTGGCCCCCCGGGACTAGTCAATGAGCAGTTCTTC
CASSGPPGLVNEQFF
>TRBV9|-|TRBJ2-3|14|TRBD2
TGTGCCAGCAACAGCGGGATAGGCGCAGATACGCAGTATTTT
CASNSGIGADTQYF
>TRBV4-1|-|TRBJ2-1|14|TRBD2
TGCGCCAGCAGCCAAGCCGGGACTAGCAATGAGCAGTTCTTC
CASSQAGTSNEQFF
>TRBV4-1|-|TRBJ1-4|15|TRBD1
TGCGCCAGCAGCCGACTACAGGGGTCTAATGAAAAACTGTTTTTT
CASSRLQGSNEKLFF
>TRBV7-6|-|TRBJ2-7|14|-
TGTGCCAGCAGCTTATCCGTTTTGTCCTACGAGCAGTACTTC
CASSLSVLSYEQYF
>TRBV6-6|-|TRBJ2-1|14|TRBD1
TGTGCCAGCAGTTACCGGGACAGGGTGGATGAGCAGTTCTTC
CASSYRDRVDEQFF
>TRBV19|-|TRBJ1-2|13|-
TGTGCCAGTAGTATAGCCCCTGTCTATGGCTACACCTTC
CASSIAPVYGYTF
>TRBV7-9|-|TRBJ2-1|14|TRBD1
TGTGCCAGCAGCTCAGGGACAGGGGACAATGAGCAGTTCTTC
CASSSGTGDNEQFF
>TRBV12-1|-|TRBJ2-1|14|-
TGTGCCAGCAGCCCAAACCCTCCGGGGCGAGAGCAGTTCTTC
CASSPNPPGREQFF
>TRBV7-8|-|TRBJ1-2|15|TRBD1
TGTGCCAGCAGCCCGACCCGGGACAGGGGGCTTGGCTACACCTTC
CASSPTRDRGLGYTF
>TRBV6-5|-|TRBJ1-6|14|TRBD1
TGTGCCAGCAGCGCAGGGGGCATGCATTCACCCCTCCACTTT
CASSAGGMHSPLHF
>TRBV6-6|-|TRBJ1-5|13|-
TGTGCCAGCAGTTCGACACGGGATCAGCCCCAGCATTTT
CASSSTRDQPQHF
>TRBV28|-|TRBJ1-4|14|-
TGTGCCAGCAGTTCCGGGACACCGAATGAAAAACTGTTTTTT
CASSSGTPNEKLFF